Presented here are 17 T cell receptor beta chains from one specimen sequenced in a study of T cell responses to AZD1222 COVID-19 vaccine. TCRdb keeps only in-frame clones here, not all; method: immunoSEQ multiplex PCR. Among under 150,000 clones, about 92% were seen once, and the ten largest hold 4% to 5.5%. Source: peripheral blood, taken on day 0 of AZD1222 vaccination. These receptors originate from an adult in good health.

CDR3 amino acids: CASRRRGLRQEDYFCIGELFF. The CDR3 nucleotides are TGCGCCAGCAGAAGGCGGGGCCTCCGTCAAGAGGACTATTTCTGTATCGGGGAGCTGTTTTTT. The rearrangement links TRBV23-1 to TRBJ2-2, with a weak D call TRBD2 (6 bases). TRBV23-1 is given ORF status, its function remaining uncertain. Trimming shortened V by 6 bases and J by 7 bases, and 36 bases separated the two germline ends. The CDR3 is made up of 21 amino acids.

The chain recombines TRBV3-1 (or the pseudogene TRBV3-2) with TRBJ1-2; no reliable D call. The ends were cut back, 1 base at V and 2 bases at J, with 11 bases in the middle. Germline V gene data show CDR1 as LGHDT and CDR2 as YNNKEL (reference sequence). The CDR3 contains 15 residues. The CDR3 bases are TGTGCCAGCAGCCAAGGTGGGGTGGGGAACTATGGCTACACCTTC. Translated: CASSQGGVGNYGYTF.

V usage is TRBV10-3 and J usage is TRBJ2-2; possibly TRBD2 for D (5 bases). The CDR3 runs 14 residues. With 6 bases removed from V and 3 bases from J, the gap between germline ends came to 11 bases. Looked up from germline, CDR1 is ENHRY and CDR2 is SYGVKD. CDR3 sequence reads: CAISLRRDTGELFF. The CDR3, as DNA: TGTGCCATCAGCCTTAGGCGGGACACCGGGGAGCTGTTTTTT.

The gene calls are TRBV5-6 and TRBJ1-5; D not resolved. This CDR3 has 12 amino acids. Trimming removed 0 bases at V and 6 bases at J, with 4 bases between. From germline, CDR1 is SGHDT and CDR2 YYEEEE. The CDR3 coding sequence is TGTGCCAGCAGCTTGGGGTCTCAGCCCCAGCATTTT. It yields the protein CASSLGSQPQHF.

The V call is TRBV30, the J call TRBJ1-1, with D perhaps matching TRBD1 (5 bases). The CDR3 has 16 amino acids. V shed 3 bases and J shed 7 bases, with 24 bases lying between them. Per the germline V gene, CDR1 is GTSNPN and CDR2 is SVGIG (reference sequence). CDR3 loop: CAWSGAPGRPFGEAFF. CDR3 bases: TGTGCCTGGAGCGGGGCTCCGGGACGCCCGTTTGGTGAAGCTTTCTTT.

This sequence joins TRBV6-5 and TRBJ1-1; 7 bases are shared with TRBD1. This CDR3 region has 15 residues. V lost 6 bases, J lost 1 base, and 8 bases stayed unmatched. Germline CDR1 and CDR2: MNHEY and SVGAGI. CDR3 sequence: CASRYTGAPNTEAFF. CDR3 DNA sequence: TGTGCCAGCAGATATACAGGGGCCCCGAACACTGAAGCTTTCTTT.

The chain joins TRBV6-2 or TRBV6-3 to TRBJ2-7; D possibly corresponds to TRBD1 (5 bases). The CDR3 loop spans 15 amino acids. V lost 0 bases to trimming and J lost 0 bases, with 9 bases between them. Looked up from germline, CDR1 is MNHEY and CDR2 is SVGEGT. The CDR3 sequence: CASSYSKGHSYEQYF. DNA of the CDR3: TGTGCCAGCAGTTACTCCAAGGGGCACTCCTACGAGCAGTACTTC.

The rearrangement links TRBV5-1 to TRBJ1-2; D gene uncertain. CDR3 size: 13 residues. Germline V gene lookup returns CDR1 SGHRS and CDR2 YFSETQ. The V end lost 0 bases, the J end lost 7 bases, and 10 bases lay between the germline ends. The CDR3 reads CASSLAGRSGYTF. As DNA, the CDR3 is TGCGCCAGCAGCTTGGCCGGGCGGAGTGGCTACACCTTC. Full variable domain (rest looked up from reference TRBV5-1 and TRBJ1-2): KAGVTQTPRYLIKTRGQQVTLSCSPISGHRSVSWYQQTPGQGLQFLFEYFSETQRNKGNFPGRFSGRQFSNSRSEMNVSTLELGDSALYLCASSLAGRSGYTFGSGTRLTVV.

This rearrangement joins TRBV5-4 to TRBJ2-1, with 15 bases matching TRBD2. The CDR3 loop spans 19 amino acids. Unmatched junction bases numbered 9, after V lost 5 bases and J lost 0 bases. Germline V gene lookup returns CDR1 SGHNT and CDR2 YYREEE (reference sequence). Here the CDR3 reads CASRYGLAGGSSSYNEQFF. CDR3 sequence (DNA): TGTGCCAGCAGGTATGGACTAGCGGGGGGGTCCAGCTCCTACAATGAGCAGTTCTTC.

This sequence joins TRBV7-3 and TRBJ1-1; maybe TRBD1 (5 bases). V was clipped by 5 bases and J by 5 bases, with 12 bases between them. CDR1 is SGHTA and CDR2 is FQGTGA in the germline V gene. The CDR3 runs 13 residues. The CDR3 spells CASSMGPGTEAFF. The CDR3 DNA follows: TGTGCCAGCAGCATGGGACCAGGAACTGAAGCTTTCTTT. Variable domain in full (rest from reference TRBV7-3 and TRBJ1-1): GAGVSQTPSNKVTEKGKYVELRCDPISGHTALYWYRQSLGQGPEFLIYFQGTGAADDSGLPNDRFFAVRPEGSVSTLKIQRTERGDSAVYLCASSMGPGTEAFFGQGTRLTVV.

This clone was seen once. For the CDR3, the DNA is TGCGCCAGCAGCCCCGTTAGCAGAAACAATGAGCAGTTCTTC. It is translated as CASSPVSRNNEQFF. V and J are TRBV5-1 and TRBJ2-1; no clear D gene. This CDR3 comprises 14 residues. Germline V gene data show CDR1 as SGHRS and CDR2 as YFSETQ. V was cut by 4 bases and J by 5 bases, with 13 bases left in between.

The chain is built from TRBV7-2 and TRBJ1-4, with D uncertain. The length of the CDR3 is 17 residues. V was shortened by 4 bases and J by 0 bases, with 15 bases between the two germline ends. Germline assignment: CDR1 SGHTA and CDR2 FQGNSA. CDR3 sequence reads: CASSSRSPGATNEKLFF. The CDR3 DNA is TGTGCCAGCAGCTCCCGTAGCCCCGGGGCAACTAATGAAAAACTGTTTTTT. The full variable domain, its missing parts supplied by reference TRBV7-2 and TRBJ1-4, is GAGVSQSPSNKVTEKGKDVELRCDPISGHTALYWYRQSLGQGLEFLIYFQGNSAPDKSGLPSDRFSAERTGGSVSTLTIQRTQQEDSAVYLCASSSRSPGATNEKLFFGSGTQLSVL.

V gene TRBV18 combines with J gene TRBJ2-1; TRBD2 agrees at 7 bases. The CDR3 covers 15 residues. V was pared by 1 base and J by 8 bases, with 8 bases of the junction left unmatched. CDR1 is KGHSH, CDR2 LQKENI, per germline. For the CDR3, the DNA is TGTGCCAGCTCACCACGGTCGGGGGAGGGACATGAGCAGTTCTTC. Protein sequence: CASSPRSGEGHEQFF.

The V gene is TRBV19, the J gene TRBJ1-5, with D possibly being TRBD1 (6 bases). CDR1 is LNHDA and CDR2 is SQIVND in the germline V gene (reference sequence). V shed 6 bases and J shed 4 bases, with 19 bases lying between them. The CDR3 is 16 residues long. The CDR3 is CASSLLAGTTNQPQHF. The CDR3 bases are TGTGCCAGTAGCTTATTAGCGGGGACAACGAATCAGCCCCAGCATTTT.

This chain joins TRBV18 and TRBJ1-4; D is ambiguous. The ends were cut back, 3 bases at V and 12 bases at J, with 23 bases in the middle. The germline V gene has CDR1 KGHSH and CDR2 LQKENI. The CDR3 consists of 16 residues. DNA of the CDR3: TGTGCCAGCTCACCTCAAGAGGGTGGTCTCAGTTGGGAACTGTTTTTT. Amino acids: CASSPQEGGLSWELFF.

The chain recombines TRBV29-1 with TRBJ2-3; 9 nucleotides match TRBD1. Looked up from germline, CDR1 is SQVTM and CDR2 is ANQGSEA. Trimming removed 5 bases from V and 4 bases from J; junction bases left unmatched: 10. This CDR3 has 15 residues. The DNA for the CDR3 is TGCAGCGTTAATAAACAGGGGGCGTTCGCAGATACGCAGTATTTT. Its translation is CSVNKQGAFADTQYF.

The chain links TRBV19 to TRBJ2-4; D is unclear. The CDR3 is 15 amino acids. The V gene lost 4 bases and the J gene lost 1 base, with 11 bases spanning the gap. In germline, CDR1 is LNHDA, CDR2 SQIVND (reference sequence). The CDR3 DNA is TGTGCCAGTAGTACTGGGCGTAGGGCCAAAAACATTCAGTACTTC. It translates to CASSTGRRAKNIQYF.